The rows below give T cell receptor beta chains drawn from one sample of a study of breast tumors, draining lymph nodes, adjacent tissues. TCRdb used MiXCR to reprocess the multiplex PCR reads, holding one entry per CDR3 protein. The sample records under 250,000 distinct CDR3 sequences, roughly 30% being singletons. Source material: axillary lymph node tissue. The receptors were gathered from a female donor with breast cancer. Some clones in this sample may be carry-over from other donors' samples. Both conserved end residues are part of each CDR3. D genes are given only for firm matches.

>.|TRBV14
CASSLGRKFYEQSFGPGTRELFF
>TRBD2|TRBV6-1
CASKRTGTRSSGELFF
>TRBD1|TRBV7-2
CASSPQGARGTGELFF
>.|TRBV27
CASSLRVINEQFF
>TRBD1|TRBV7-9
CASSPTGSGVNTEAFF
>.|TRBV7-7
CARESYTVQETQYF
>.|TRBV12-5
CASGLADTGELFF
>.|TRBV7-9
CASSSARTWEQFF
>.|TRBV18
CASSPRRGYNEQFF
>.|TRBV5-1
CASSQQPSSYNEQFF
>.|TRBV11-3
CASSVSGYEQFF
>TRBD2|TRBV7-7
CASSPPGGRAGGLFF
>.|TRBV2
CASSRDTLGTNEKLFF
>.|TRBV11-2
CASSLDWGRAGYEQYF
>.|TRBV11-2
CASSLDRTTQYF
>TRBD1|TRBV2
CAGRQGRNYGYTF
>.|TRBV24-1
CATSAQGRTGELFF
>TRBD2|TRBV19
CANRSGGRALTDTQYF
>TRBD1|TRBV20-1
CSARRTGGDYGYTF
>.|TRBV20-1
CSARSGGVGQPQHF
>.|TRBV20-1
CSANPGSTSHEQFF
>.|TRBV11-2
CASSLDSSYNSPLHF
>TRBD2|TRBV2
CASRGLADNEQYF
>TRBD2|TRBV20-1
CSADQLAGGYNEQFF
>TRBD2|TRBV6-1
CASSEGGGLAGGKNTQYF
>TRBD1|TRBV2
CASSFSLLTGDYGYTF
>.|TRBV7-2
CASSQAVNNYGYTF
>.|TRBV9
CASSGGTFEDTQYF
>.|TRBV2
CASSGGRGQPQHF
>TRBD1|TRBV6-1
CASRPGTGTVNSNQPQHF
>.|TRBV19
CASSIDRRGRYGYTF
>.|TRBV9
CASSWGTDPSGNTIYF
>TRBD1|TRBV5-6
CASSPGQGETYEQYF
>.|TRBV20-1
CSARFGNEQFF
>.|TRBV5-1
CASSEASEQYF
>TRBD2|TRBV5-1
CASSLGRASGAGTQYF